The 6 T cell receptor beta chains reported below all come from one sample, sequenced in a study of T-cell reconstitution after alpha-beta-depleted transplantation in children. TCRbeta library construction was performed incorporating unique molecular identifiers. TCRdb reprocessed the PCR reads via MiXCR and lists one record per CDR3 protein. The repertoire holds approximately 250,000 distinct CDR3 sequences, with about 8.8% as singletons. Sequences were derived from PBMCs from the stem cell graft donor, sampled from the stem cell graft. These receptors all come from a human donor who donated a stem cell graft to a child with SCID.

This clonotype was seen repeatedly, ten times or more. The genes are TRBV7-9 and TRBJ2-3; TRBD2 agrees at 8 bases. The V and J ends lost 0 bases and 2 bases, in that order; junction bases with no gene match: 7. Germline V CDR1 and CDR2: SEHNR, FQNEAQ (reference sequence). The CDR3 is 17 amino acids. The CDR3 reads CASSLAPTGGLTDTQYF. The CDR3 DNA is TGTGCCAGCAGCTTAGCCCCCACGGGGGGGCTCACAGATACGCAGTATTTT.

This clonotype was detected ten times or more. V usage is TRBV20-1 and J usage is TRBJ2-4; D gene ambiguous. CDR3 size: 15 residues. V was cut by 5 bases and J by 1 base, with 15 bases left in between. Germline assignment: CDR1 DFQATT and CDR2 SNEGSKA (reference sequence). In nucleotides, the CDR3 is TGCAGTGCTCCAGGACGGTTCTCGGCCAAAAACATTCAGTACTTC. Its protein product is CSAPGRFSAKNIQYF.

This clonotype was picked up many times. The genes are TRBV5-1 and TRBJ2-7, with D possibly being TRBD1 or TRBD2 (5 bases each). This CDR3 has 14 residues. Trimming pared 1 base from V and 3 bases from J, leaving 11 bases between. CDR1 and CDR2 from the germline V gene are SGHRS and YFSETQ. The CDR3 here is CASSLRDGGYEQYF. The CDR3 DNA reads TGCGCCAGCAGCTTGAGGGACGGCGGCTACGAGCAGTACTTC.

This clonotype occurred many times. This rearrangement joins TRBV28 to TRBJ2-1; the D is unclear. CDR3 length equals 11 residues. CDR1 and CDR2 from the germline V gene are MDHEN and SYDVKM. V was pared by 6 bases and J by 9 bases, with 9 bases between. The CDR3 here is CASRDEVEQFF. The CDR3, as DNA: TGTGCCAGCAGGGACGAGGTTGAGCAGTTCTTC.

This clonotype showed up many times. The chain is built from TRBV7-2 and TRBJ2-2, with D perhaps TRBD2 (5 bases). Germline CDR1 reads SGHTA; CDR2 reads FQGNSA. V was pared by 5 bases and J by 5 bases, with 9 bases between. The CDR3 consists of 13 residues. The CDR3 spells CASSVTTTGELFF. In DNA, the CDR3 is TGTGCCAGCAGCGTGACTACGACCGGGGAGCTGTTTTTT.

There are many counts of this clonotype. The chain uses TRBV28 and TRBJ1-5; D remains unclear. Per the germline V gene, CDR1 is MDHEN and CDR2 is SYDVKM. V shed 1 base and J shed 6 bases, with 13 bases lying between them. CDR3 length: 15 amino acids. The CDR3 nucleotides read TGTGCCAGCAGTTTATATGGAGAGCGTGGTCAGCCCCAGCATTTT. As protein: CASSLYGERGQPQHF.